Listed here are 24 T cell receptor beta chains from one sample, sequenced in a study of shared clonotypes between healthy human individuals. Here immunoSEQ multiplex PCR was the method, and the copy in TCRdb shows in-frame clones only, minus some. Among roughly 2.5 million clones listed, approximately 90% were seen once. Sample: naive CD4+ T cells sorted from blood. Subset indicated: CD45RA+ positively selected. All receptors derive from a man younger than 35 in good health.

The chain joins TRBV2 to TRBJ2-7, with D uncertain. The ends were cut back, 7 bases at V and 2 bases at J, with 15 bases in the middle. Germline-derived CDR1 and CDR2 are SNHLY and FYNNEI. The CDR3 is made up of 14 amino acids. The CDR3 bases are TGTGCCAGCAAAGAGTCGTTAGTTGCCTACGAGCAGTACTTC. Its translation: CASKESLVAYEQYF.

This clone was seen a handful of times. This chain uses TRBV30 with TRBJ1-4, with D maybe TRBD1 (6 bases). The CDR3 has 12 residues. The germline V gene encodes CDR1 GTSNPN and CDR2 SVGIG (reference sequence). Trimming pared 2 bases from V and 8 bases from J, leaving 9 bases between. CDR3 region: CAWSQGREKLFF. The DNA for the CDR3 is TGTGCCTGGAGTCAGGGGAGAGAAAAACTGTTTTTT.

The chain couples TRBV28 to TRBJ2-3, with TRBD1 identical over 7 bases. This CDR3 has 13 amino acids. The V gene end was trimmed by 5 bases and the J gene end by 9 bases; junction bases not matched to a gene: 8. Per the germline V gene, CDR1 is MDHEN and CDR2 is SYDVKM. CDR3 amino acids: CASSLPGQPTQYF. The CDR3 coding sequence is TGTGCCAGCAGTCTCCCGGGACAGCCGACGCAGTATTTT.

V usage is TRBV5-6 and J usage is TRBJ2-3, with TRBD2 as a possible D gene (6 bases). V lost 0 bases to trimming and J lost 3 bases, with 8 bases between them. The CDR3 spans 14 residues. Germline V CDR1 and CDR2: SGHDT, YYEEEE. CDR3 region: CASSLDAGTDTQYF. In nucleotides, the CDR3 is TGTGCCAGCAGCTTGGATGCGGGGACAGATACGCAGTATTTT.

The V gene is TRBV7-9, the J gene TRBJ1-2; D gene unclear. The germline V gene encodes CDR1 SEHNR and CDR2 FQNEAQ (reference sequence). The CDR3 has 12 residues. Trimming took 6 bases from V and 4 from J, leaving 9 bases between them. The CDR3 is CASSYDRYGYTF. The CDR3 nucleotides read TGTGCCAGCAGTTATGATCGCTATGGCTACACCTTC. Looking up the rest from reference TRBV7-9 and TRBJ1-2 gives the full variable domain: DTGVSQNPRHKITKRGQNVTFRCDPISEHNRLYWYRQTLGQGPEFLTYFQNEAQLEKSRLLSDRFSAERPKGSFSTLEIQRTEQGDSAMYLCASSYDRYGYTFGSGTRLTVV.

The chain has TRBV2 and TRBJ2-3; D may correspond to TRBD1 or TRBD2 (7 bases each). Germline V lookup: CDR1 SNHLY, CDR2 FYNNEI. V was clipped by 8 bases and J by 3 bases, with 15 bases between them. The CDR3 is 14 amino acids. CDR3 coding DNA: TGTGCCAGCGGGGGGACAGCGGGAACAGATACGCAGTATTTT. Translation gives CASGGTAGTDTQYF.

Comments on this clone: Distinct nucleotide sequences in the sample also encode this CDR3. The rearrangement uses TRBV2 and TRBJ1-5; no firm D call. With 6 bases removed from V and 0 bases from J, the gap between germline ends came to 9 bases. Germline CDR1 reads SNHLY; CDR2 reads FYNNEI. This CDR3 has 14 amino acids. CDR3 DNA sequence: TGTGCCAGCAGCAGAGACGGTAGCAATCAGCCCCAGCATTTT. Encoded protein: CASSRDGSNQPQHF.

The rearrangement links TRBV7-9 to TRBJ1-4; 7 bases are a match to TRBD1. CDR3 length: 17 residues. V gave up 3 bases and J gave up 3 bases; unmatched junction bases: 10. The germline V gene encodes CDR1 SEHNR and CDR2 FQNEAQ (reference sequence). CDR3 protein: CASSFSLGQGANEKLFF. CDR3 nucleotide sequence: TGTGCCAGCAGCTTCTCCCTTGGCCAGGGGGCTAATGAAAAACTGTTTTTT.

Only one count was recorded for this clone. The J gene is TRBJ2-5, the V gene TRBV27; D is uncertain. The CDR3 runs 15 residues. Per the germline V gene, CDR1 is MNHEY and CDR2 is SMNVEV (reference sequence). V was clipped by 1 base and J by 2 bases, with 11 bases between them. The CDR3 DNA reads TGTGCCAGCAGTTTATTAGGACGGCTTCAAGAGACCCAGTACTTC. Protein: CASSLLGRLQETQYF.

The J gene is TRBJ2-7, the V gene TRBV6-5; weak D call: TRBD1 (6 bases). The germline V gene has CDR1 MNHEY and CDR2 SVGAGI. Trimming left V 6 bases short and J 3 bases short, with 18 bases between. This CDR3 comprises 15 residues. DNA for the CDR3: TGTGCCAGCAGGCCTCCTTGGGCAGGGGTCTACGAGCAGTACTTC. This encodes CASRPPWAGVYEQYF.

This rearrangement joins TRBV29-1 to TRBJ2-3, with 10 bases matching TRBD2. The CDR3 loop spans 14 amino acids. Germline-derived CDR1 and CDR2 are SQVTM and ANQGSEA. Trimming took 7 bases from V and 6 from J; bases not matched to a gene: 10. The CDR3 sequence is CSATPSGSLDTQYF. The CDR3 coding sequence is TGCAGCGCTACCCCTAGCGGGAGTTTGGATACGCAGTATTTT.

The chain carries TRBV29-1 and TRBJ1-4; 7 bases line up with TRBD1. The germline V gene encodes CDR1 SQVTM and CDR2 ANQGSEA. V lost 4 bases, J lost 11 bases, and 10 bases stayed unmatched. The CDR3 is made up of 13 amino acids. The CDR3 bases are TGCAGCGTTGTGACAGGGAAGGGTTCCAAACTGTTTTTT. It translates to CSVVTGKGSKLFF.

This clone was seen only a few times. The chain has TRBV5-1 and TRBJ1-6; 7 nucleotides line up with TRBD1. The V segment lost 0 bases and the J segment 14 bases; nucleotides outside the gene matches: 5. The germline V gene encodes CDR1 SGHRS and CDR2 YFSETQ. CDR3 length: 13 amino acids. Here the CDR3 reads CASSLGTGLTLHF. The CDR3 DNA is TGCGCCAGCAGCTTGGGGACAGGACTCACCCTCCACTTT.

The chain employs TRBV11-2 and TRBJ2-3; D possibly uses TRBD1 or TRBD2 (5 bases each). The CDR3 length is 15 residues. Between the trimmed V and J ends, which lost 5 bases and 1 base, there was a span of 13 bases. Germline CDR1 is SGHAT and CDR2 is FQNNGV. The CDR3 sequence is CASSRGTGRTDTQYF. DNA of the CDR3: TGTGCCAGCAGCCGAGGGACGGGCCGCACAGATACGCAGTATTTT.

This sequence joins TRBV10-2 and TRBJ2-7; D assignment may be TRBD1 or TRBD2 (5 bases each). The CDR3 totals 14 residues. V dropped 6 bases and J dropped 7 bases, with 19 bases sitting between them. CDR1 and CDR2 (germline): WSHSY, SAAADI. Here the CDR3 DNA reads TGCGCCAGCAGAGCCGGGACCCAAGTGGGGGAGCAGTACTTC. The encoded protein is CASRAGTQVGEQYF.

V and J are TRBV5-1 and TRBJ2-5, with 9 bases matching TRBD2. J was trimmed by 5 bases and V by 4 bases; bases with no gene match: 9. CDR1 is SGHRS and CDR2 is YFSETQ in the germline V gene. CDR3 length: 15 residues. The CDR3 is CASSPDSGSRETQYF. DNA for the CDR3: TGCGCCAGCAGCCCAGATAGCGGGAGTCGGGAGACCCAGTACTTC.

V and J are TRBV4-3 and TRBJ2-7; D is tentatively TRBD1 or TRBD2 (5 bases each). Per the germline V gene, CDR1 is LGHNA and CDR2 is YSLEER. V shed 0 bases and J shed 2 bases, with 11 bases lying between them. This CDR3 comprises 15 residues. The CDR3 DNA sequence: TGCGCCAGCAGCCAAGATGGGGGAGCCCCCTACGAGCAGTACTTC. It encodes CASSQDGGAPYEQYF.

Only one count was recorded for this clone. The chain has TRBV19 and TRBJ2-2; D remains ambiguous. This CDR3 spans 14 amino acids. The ends were cut back, 6 bases at V and 0 bases at J, with 8 bases in the middle. Germline V lookup: CDR1 LNHDA, CDR2 SQIVND (reference sequence). CDR3 sequence: CASREVANTGELFF. The CDR3 coding sequence is TGTGCCAGTAGAGAGGTAGCGAACACCGGGGAGCTGTTTTTT.

The chain carries TRBV10-3 and TRBJ2-7; D is undetermined. Looked up from germline, CDR1 is ENHRY and CDR2 is SYGVKD. V was pared by 0 bases and J by 4 bases, with 7 bases between. The CDR3 is made up of 13 amino acids. CDR3 residues: CAISESMGYEQYF. In nucleotides, the CDR3 is TGTGCCATCAGTGAGTCTATGGGGTACGAGCAGTACTTC.

The gene calls are TRBV6-1 and TRBJ1-1, with D possibly matching TRBD1 (6 bases). The CDR3 spans 15 residues. The germline V and J ends were trimmed by 6 bases and 6 bases, with 20 bases remaining between them. Germline CDR1 reads MNHNS; CDR2 reads SASEGT. The CDR3 DNA follows: TGTGCCAGCAGGGACAGACTCAAGCAAACGGCTGAAGCTTTCTTT. Translation gives CASRDRLKQTAEAFF.

In this sample, this clone turned up once. This CDR3 is also generated by other DNA sequences in the sample. J is TRBJ2-7 and V is TRBV19; 9 bases line up with TRBD1. Trimming removed 9 bases from V and 3 bases from J; junction bases left unmatched: 6. CDR1 and CDR2 (germline): LNHDA, SQIVND (reference sequence). The CDR3 consists of 13 residues. The CDR3 is CASTGQGLYEQYF. CDR3 in DNA: TGTGCCAGCACGGGACAGGGCCTCTACGAGCAGTACTTC. The full variable domain, in which reference TRBV19 and TRBJ2-7 provide the parts outside the CDR3, is DGGITQSPKYLFRKEGQNVTLSCEQNLNHDAMYWYRQDPGQGLRLIYYSQIVNDFQKGDIAEGYSVSREKKESFPLTVTSAQKNPTAFYLCASTGQGLYEQYFGPGTRLTVT.

The chain is built from TRBV5-4 and TRBJ1-4; 7 bases fit TRBD1. The CDR3 is 16 residues long. CDR1 and CDR2 from the germline V gene are SGHNT and YYREEE (reference sequence). The J segment lost 8 bases and the V segment lost 4 bases, leaving 14 bases of the junction unmatched. Here the CDR3 DNA reads TGTGCCAGCAGCAGAACCACAGGGGCCAGCGGGGAAAAACTGTTTTTT. Encoded protein: CASSRTTGASGEKLFF.

This clone was counted only a few times. V is TRBV5-6 and J is TRBJ1-5; no reliable D call. Per the germline V gene, CDR1 is SGHDT and CDR2 is YYEEEE. V was pared by 1 base and J by 0 bases, with 8 bases between. The CDR3 spans 15 residues. CDR3 DNA: TGTGCCAGCAGCTTGACGGGGAATAGCAATCAGCCCCAGCATTTT. It yields the protein CASSLTGNSNQPQHF.

CDR3 amino acids: CASSPKGLAGGNEQFF. The CDR3, as DNA: TGTGCCAGCAGCCCAAAGGGACTAGCGGGAGGTAATGAGCAGTTCTTC. The chain is built from TRBV11-2 and TRBJ2-1, with 15 bases fitting TRBD2. Germline V gene sequence: CDR1 SGHAT, CDR2 FQNNGV. The CDR3 consists of 16 residues. Trimming removed 5 bases from V and 7 bases from J; junction bases left unmatched: 6.